Shown below are 26 T cell receptor beta chains from a single sample sequenced in a study of blood T cell repertoires in COVID-19. The table came from immunoSEQ multiplex PCR; TCRdb's copy has only in-frame clones and leaves some out. The data hold 90,000 to 110,000 clones, with approximately 76% observed a single time. The sample consisted of peripheral blood. These receptors all stem from a woman in her 70s with acute or convalescent COVID-19.

The chain has TRBV3-1 (or the pseudogene TRBV3-2) and TRBJ2-1; tentatively, D is TRBD2 (5 bases). The germline gives CDR1 LGHDT, CDR2 YNNKEL (reference sequence). CDR3 length: 15 residues. V lost 1 base and J 2 bases, leaving 9 bases between the germline ends. The CDR3 is CASSQGGSPYNEQFF. The CDR3 DNA sequence: TGTGCCAGCAGCCAAGGAGGGAGCCCCTACAATGAGCAGTTCTTC.

The chain carries TRBV7-2 and TRBJ2-7; D not resolved. Trimming removed 3 bases from V and 4 bases from J, with 7 bases in between. Germline CDR1 SGHTA, CDR2 FQGNSA. The CDR3 runs 12 residues. CDR3 sequence reads: CASSLSVYEQYF. The DNA for the CDR3 is TGTGCCAGCAGCTTGTCGGTTTACGAGCAGTACTTC.

The chain couples TRBV30 to TRBJ2-3; 10 positions match TRBD2. V lost 0 bases to trimming and J lost 6 bases; unmatched junction nucleotides: 6. The CDR3 extends over 15 amino acids. The V gene's germline CDR1 is GTSNPN and CDR2 SVGIG (reference sequence). CDR3: CAWSVGLAGADTQYF. For the CDR3, the DNA is TGTGCCTGGAGTGTAGGTCTAGCGGGGGCGGATACGCAGTATTTT. Together with reference TRBV30 and TRBJ2-3, the CDR3 gives the full variable domain: SQTIHQWPATLVQPVGSPLSLECTVEGTSNPNLYWYRQAAGRGLQLLFYSVGIGQISSEVPQNLSASRPQDRQFILSSKKLLLSDSGFYLCAWSVGLAGADTQYFGPGTRLTVL.

The chain uses TRBV2 and TRBJ1-6; D unclear. Between the trimmed V and J ends, which lost 6 bases and 8 bases, there was a span of 11 bases. From germline, CDR1 is SNHLY and CDR2 FYNNEI. The CDR3 sequence is 13 residues long. The CDR3 spells CASRYTADSPLHF. For the CDR3, the DNA is TGTGCCAGCAGGTATACAGCAGATTCACCCCTCCACTTT.

V usage is TRBV20-1 and J usage is TRBJ2-5; 9 bases match TRBD2. Germline V lookup: CDR1 DFQATT, CDR2 SNEGSKA (reference sequence). Trimming took 3 bases from V and 6 from J; bases not matched to a gene: 8. There are 14 residues in the CDR3. This CDR3 is CSASETSGLQTQYF. The DNA for the CDR3 is TGCAGTGCTAGTGAGACTAGCGGCCTGCAGACCCAGTACTTC.

In its sample, this clone was seen a few times. The chain employs TRBV10-1 and TRBJ1-5, with D uncertain. The germline CDR1 and CDR2 sequences are WNHNN and SYGVQD (reference sequence). Trimming took 3 bases from V and 4 from J, leaving 7 bases between them. CDR3 length: 13 amino acids. CDR3 nucleotide sequence: TGCGCCAGCAGTGAAACAGAGAATCAGCCCCAGCATTTT. It is translated as CASSETENQPQHF.

This clone is a singleton in its sample. The sample holds other DNA sequences that translate to the same CDR3. This chain connects TRBV9 to TRBJ1-2; D remains ambiguous. Germline V gene lookup returns CDR1 SGDLS and CDR2 YYNGEE. V lost 1 base and J lost 4, with 5 bases in between. The CDR3 length is 12 residues. This CDR3 reads CASSVNSYGYTF. DNA of the CDR3: TGTGCCAGCAGCGTAAATAGCTATGGCTACACCTTC.

The chain links TRBV11-3 to TRBJ2-3; TRBD2 might be the D (5 bases). V dropped 10 bases and J dropped 1 base, with 9 bases sitting between them. Looked up from germline, CDR1 is SGHNT and CDR2 is YENEEA. This CDR3 has 12 residues. CDR3 protein: CATPEGTDTQYF. The CDR3 DNA follows: TGTGCCACCCCGGAGGGCACAGATACGCAGTATTTT.

The genes are TRBV3-1 (or the pseudogene TRBV3-2) and TRBJ2-7, with a tentative D call TRBD1 (6 bases). Germline V gene sequence: CDR1 LGHDT, CDR2 YNNKEL (reference sequence). Trimming cost V 4 bases and J 3 bases, with 19 bases left between them. The CDR3 has 16 amino acids. CDR3 sequence (DNA): TGTGCCAGCAGCCCTACCGTGACAGGTCGATACTACGAGCAGTACTTC. It specifies CASSPTVTGRYYEQYF.

The rearrangement uses TRBV24-1 and TRBJ2-1, with D possibly being TRBD1 (6 bases). CDR1 and CDR2 (germline): KGHDR, SFDVKD. Between the trimmed V and J ends, which lost 4 bases and 13 bases, there was a span of 16 bases. The CDR3 extends over 13 amino acids. The CDR3 loop reads CATSDLDRGEQFF. In DNA form, the CDR3 reads TGTGCCACCAGTGACCTGGACAGAGGGGAACAGTTCTTC.

The chain employs TRBV27 and TRBJ1-2; the D gene is possibly TRBD1 (6 bases). Looked up from germline, CDR1 is MNHEY and CDR2 is SMNVEV (reference sequence). This CDR3 has 14 amino acids. V lost 6 bases to trimming and J lost 7 bases, with 18 bases between them. The CDR3 DNA is TGTGCCAGCAGCCAACAGGGTTATATGGGTGGCTACACCTTC. Residues: CASSQQGYMGGYTF.

Written as DNA, the CDR3 is TGTGCCAGTAGTATTTCCAGGGAAAATGGAAACACCATATATTTT. Amino acids: CASSISRENGNTIYF. The rearrangement uses TRBV19 and TRBJ1-3; tentative D call: TRBD1 (5 bases). Germline V gene lookup returns CDR1 LNHDA and CDR2 SQIVND (reference sequence). The CDR3 extends over 15 amino acids. With 3 bases removed from V and 3 bases from J, the gap between germline ends came to 12 bases. Drawing the rest from reference TRBV19 and TRBJ1-3, the complete variable domain is DGGITQSPKYLFRKEGQNVTLSCEQNLNHDAMYWYRQDPGQGLRLIYYSQIVNDFQKGDIAEGYSVSREKKESFPLTVTSAQKNPTAFYLCASSISRENGNTIYFGEGSWLTVV.

The chain uses TRBV6-5 and TRBJ1-1; 7 bases line up with TRBD1. The CDR3 length is 14 residues. From germline, CDR1 is MNHEY and CDR2 SVGAGI. Trimming removed 8 bases from V and 8 bases from J; junction bases left unmatched: 14. CDR3 coding DNA: TGTGCCAGCGGAGACAGGGCAGAGGTCAAAGAAGCTTTCTTT. The encoded protein is CASGDRAEVKEAFF.

This chain joins TRBV7-9 and TRBJ2-3; TRBD2 matches at 8 bases. Germline values: CDR1 SEHNR, CDR2 FQNEAQ (reference sequence). The CDR3 spans 15 residues. Trimming cost V 5 bases and J 4 bases; bases outside gene matches: 8. CDR3 in amino acids: CASSQTYGGADTQYF. The CDR3 region has the DNA TGTGCCAGCAGCCAGACTTACGGGGGGGCAGATACGCAGTATTTT.

This clone was detected a few times. The chain carries TRBV2 and TRBJ1-5, with a tentative D call TRBD1 (6 bases). The germline V gene has CDR1 SNHLY and CDR2 FYNNEI. The CDR3 is 13 residues long. V lost 6 bases and J lost 4, with 10 bases in between. The CDR3 loop is CASSSGVNQPQHF. CDR3 DNA sequence: TGTGCCAGCAGCTCAGGGGTGAATCAGCCCCAGCATTTT.

This clone is labeled as medium-sized (0.01 to 0.1%). The chain uses TRBV19 and TRBJ2-7; TRBD1 matches at 7 bases. Germline CDR1 reads LNHDA; CDR2 reads SQIVND (reference sequence). V shed 5 bases, J shed 2 bases, and the junction held 12 bases outside the gene matches. CDR3 length equals 16 residues. CDR3 nucleotide sequence: TGTGCCAGTAGTGCCCTGAAAGGGGGCCCCCCCTACGAGCAGTACTTC. This encodes CASSALKGGPPYEQYF.

The chain uses TRBV5-1 and TRBJ1-4, with D perhaps TRBD1 (5 bases). The germline V and J ends were trimmed by 5 bases and 8 bases, with 13 bases remaining between them. This CDR3 spans 13 amino acids. CDR1 is SGHRS, CDR2 YFSETQ, per germline. In nucleotides, the CDR3 is TGCGCCAGCAGGAAGGGGATATCAGAAAAACTGTTTTTT. Protein product: CASRKGISEKLFF.

This chain joins TRBV4-1 and TRBJ2-1, with D possibly TRBD1 on 5 matching bases. V gave up 4 bases and J gave up 4 bases, with 8 bases separating them. Germline CDR1 MGHRA, CDR2 YSYEKL. The CDR3 runs 13 residues. The CDR3 bases are TGCGCCAGCAGCCCTCCAGGGTACAATGAGCAGTTCTTC. Its translation is CASSPPGYNEQFF.

About this clone itself: At the DNA level, this CDR3 is encoded by other sequences in the same sample as well. The chain uses TRBV5-1 and TRBJ1-2; D unresolved. CDR1 is SGHRS and CDR2 is YFSETQ in the germline V gene. Trimming removed 3 bases at V and 5 bases at J, with 11 bases between. The CDR3 length is 13 residues. For the CDR3, the DNA is TGCGCCAGCAGCTCCGGGTCCTCGTATGGCTACACCTTC. This codes for CASSSGSSYGYTF.

This clone appeared a single time. V and J are TRBV5-4 and TRBJ2-3; D is perhaps TRBD2 (6 bases). CDR1 SGHNT and CDR2 YYREEE come from the germline V gene (reference sequence). V lost 5 bases and J 2 bases, leaving 15 bases between the germline ends. The CDR3 runs 15 residues. The CDR3 region has the DNA TGTGCCAGCAGACCCGGGGGACCCTACACAGATACGCAGTATTTT. Its translation: CASRPGGPYTDTQYF. Combining the CDR3 with reference TRBV5-4 and TRBJ2-3 gives the whole variable domain ETGVTQSPTHLIKTRGQQVTLRCSSQSGHNTVSWYQQALGQGPQFIFQYYREEENGRGNFPPRFSGLQFPNYSSELNVNALELDDSALYLCASRPGGPYTDTQYFGPGTRLTVL.

This clone showed up just a few times. V gene TRBV2 combines with J gene TRBJ1-1; TRBD1 is a possible D gene (6 bases). Trimming removed 6 bases from V and 4 bases from J, with 9 bases in between. The CDR3 consists of 12 residues. Germline-derived CDR1 and CDR2 are SNHLY and FYNNEI. CDR3 in amino acids: CASRDSRTEAFF. The CDR3 DNA is TGTGCCAGCAGGGACAGTCGCACTGAAGCTTTCTTT.

V and J are TRBV9 and TRBJ2-3, with D tentatively TRBD2 (6 bases). V lost 3 bases to trimming and J lost 7 bases, with 24 bases between them. CDR1 and CDR2 from the germline V gene are SGDLS and YYNGEE. The CDR3 totals 17 residues. CDR3 loop: CASSATTSSAGMYTQYF. In nucleotides, the CDR3 is TGTGCCAGCAGCGCCACCACCTCTAGCGCGGGCATGTATACGCAGTATTTT.

The sample holds one count of this clone. The DNA for the CDR3 is TGTGCCAGTAGTATCGTGGAGGGATTGGATGGCTACACCTTC. Protein: CASSIVEGLDGYTF. This chain uses TRBV19 with TRBJ1-2; D ambiguous. Germline V CDR1 and CDR2: LNHDA, SQIVND (reference sequence). Trimming stripped 3 bases from V and 6 bases from J, with 14 bases between. There are 14 residues in the CDR3.

The chain joins TRBV5-1 to TRBJ2-5; 7 bases map to TRBD1. Germline V CDR1 and CDR2: SGHRS, YFSETQ. The V gene end was trimmed by 4 bases and the J gene end by 1 base; junction bases not matched to a gene: 7. The CDR3 loop spans 15 amino acids. DNA for the CDR3: TGCGCCAGCAGCGACTACAGGGGTGGCCAAGAGACCCAGTACTTC. Residues: CASSDYRGGQETQYF.

This sequence joins TRBV30 and TRBJ1-3; no firm D call. The CDR3 has 14 residues. The V end lost 1 base, the J end lost 0 bases, and 7 bases lay between the germline ends. Germline CDR1 is GTSNPN and CDR2 is SVGIG (reference sequence). The CDR3 is CAWSEDFSGNTIYF. CDR3 DNA sequence: TGTGCCTGGAGTGAGGACTTCTCTGGAAACACCATATATTTT.

The chain joins TRBV6-1 to TRBJ2-7; TRBD1 agrees at 8 bases. The V gene end was trimmed by 1 base and the J gene end by 7 bases; junction bases not matched to a gene: 6. The CDR3 is 14 amino acids. The germline CDR1 and CDR2 sequences are MNHNS and SASEGT. CDR3 residues: CASSEVQGGKEQYF. CDR3 in DNA: TGTGCCAGCAGTGAAGTACAGGGGGGCAAGGAGCAGTACTTC.